These 28 T cell receptor beta chains were all obtained from the same sample, sequenced in a study of OX40 agonist ivuxolimab in advanced cancers. Data came from immunoSEQ multiplex PCR; TCRdb stores just in-frame clones and leaves some out. The sample includes 80,000 to 85,000 clones, around four fifths of them seen just once. This material consisted of CD4+ or CD8+ T cells sorted from blood, taken in a trial of the OX40 agonist ivuxolimab. The source of these receptors is an adult with an advanced solid tumor such as melanoma, head and neck, liver or kidney cancer.

V usage is TRBV7-2 and J usage is TRBJ1-1; 7 nucleotides line up with TRBD1. CDR3 length: 14 amino acids. Germline CDR1 SGHTA, CDR2 FQGNSA. J gave up 4 bases and V 2 bases, and 4 bases lay outside the gene matches. The CDR3 nucleotides are TGTGCCAGCAGCTTAAAGGGGGCGGGCACTGAAGCTTTCTTT. Its translation is CASSLKGAGTEAFF.

The rearrangement joins TRBV7-2 to TRBJ2-7, with unresolved D. Trimming shortened V by 3 bases and J by 5 bases, and 8 bases separated the two germline ends. The CDR3 contains 12 residues. Germline V gene data show CDR1 as SGHTA and CDR2 as FQGNSA. The CDR3 loop is CASSFGRNEQYF. The CDR3 region has the DNA TGTGCCAGCAGCTTCGGACGTAACGAGCAGTACTTC.

This sequence joins TRBV15 and TRBJ2-3; 7 bases are a match to TRBD2. The V gene's germline CDR1 is LNHNV and CDR2 YYDKDF (reference sequence). V dropped 0 bases and J dropped 2; count of bases not matched to a gene: 5. This CDR3 has 16 residues. The CDR3 DNA reads as TGTGCCACCAGCAGAGATCTAGCGGCCACCACAGATACGCAGTATTTT. It translates to CATSRDLAATTDTQYF.

J is TRBJ1-6 and V is TRBV19; D uncertain. The V gene lost 8 bases and the J gene lost 0 bases, with 8 bases spanning the gap. Looked up from germline, CDR1 is LNHDA and CDR2 is SQIVND (reference sequence). This CDR3 comprises 14 residues. The CDR3 DNA sequence: TGTGCCAGTCGGGTGTCCTCCTATAATTCACCCCTCCACTTT. Protein sequence: CASRVSSYNSPLHF.

V usage is TRBV28 and J usage is TRBJ2-1; D unclear. The CDR3 runs 12 residues. The V and J ends lost 3 bases and 8 bases respectively, with 8 bases between them. The V gene's germline CDR1 is MDHEN and CDR2 SYDVKM. The CDR3 DNA reads as TGTGCCAGCAGTTTCCAGCCCCATGAGCAGTTCTTC. This sequence encodes CASSFQPHEQFF.

This chain uses TRBV28 with TRBJ1-1, with a weak D call TRBD1 (5 bases). The CDR3 covers 13 residues. The ends were cut back, 6 bases at V and 2 bases at J, with 10 bases in the middle. Germline V gives CDR1 MDHEN, CDR2 SYDVKM. The CDR3 DNA reads TGTGCCAGCAGGGGGTGGGGCAACACTGAAGCTTTCTTT. This sequence encodes CASRGWGNTEAFF.

The chain couples TRBV28 to TRBJ1-2; maybe TRBD1 (5 bases). The CDR3 contains 15 residues. V gave up 3 bases and J gave up 4 bases, with 15 bases separating them. Germline CDR1 reads MDHEN; CDR2 reads SYDVKM. The DNA of the CDR3 is TGTGCCAGCAGTTTCGCCCTCCCCCAGGGCTATGGCTACACCTTC. Protein: CASSFALPQGYGYTF.

The rearrangement joins TRBV11-2 to TRBJ2-1; a weak D match, TRBD2 (5 bases). Germline CDR1 is SGHAT and CDR2 is FQNNGV. The CDR3 contains 16 residues. V was pared by 1 base and J by 4 bases, with 14 bases between. The CDR3: CASSLVGSGGYNEQFF. Written as DNA, the CDR3 is TGTGCCAGCAGCTTAGTGGGCAGCGGAGGTTACAATGAGCAGTTCTTC.

The chain recombines TRBV6-5 with TRBJ2-7; D is possibly TRBD1 or TRBD2 (5 bases each). Germline-derived CDR1 and CDR2 are MNHEY and SVGAGI. The CDR3 is made up of 15 amino acids. The V gene lost 6 bases and the J gene lost 4 bases, with 19 bases spanning the gap. CDR3 in DNA: TGTGCCAGCAGCACTTACAGACAGACGGGATACGAGCAGTACGTC. It translates to CASSTYRQTGYEQYV.

The gene calls are TRBV28 and TRBJ1-4; D gene unclear. This CDR3 contains 13 residues. V lost 8 bases to trimming and J lost 7 bases, with 14 bases between them. CDR1 and CDR2 (germline): MDHEN, SYDVKM. The CDR3 loop is CASAINSGEKLFF. CDR3 DNA sequence: TGTGCCAGCGCAATAAACTCGGGTGAAAAACTGTTTTTT.

The chain uses TRBV27 and TRBJ1-1; no reliable D call. Deletions cut 6 bases from V and 4 bases from J, with 15 bases between. This CDR3 contains 14 residues. Germline CDR1 MNHEY, CDR2 SMNVEV (reference sequence). The DNA of the CDR3 is TGTGCCAGCAGGGGCCCAGCTATACCCACTGAAGCTTTCTTT. Amino acid sequence: CASRGPAIPTEAFF.

CDR3 nucleotide sequence: TGTGCCAGCAGCGTTTCGGGACAGGGGGGTAGGGAGCAGTACTTC. Translating it yields CASSVSGQGGREQYF. The chain has TRBV2 and TRBJ2-7, with 11 bases that match TRBD1. V shed 6 bases, J shed 7 bases, and the junction held 11 bases outside the gene matches. In germline, CDR1 is SNHLY, CDR2 FYNNEI. The CDR3 is 15 amino acids. Full variable domain (rest looked up from reference TRBV2 and TRBJ2-7): EPEVTQTPSHQVTQMGQEVILRCVPISNHLYFYWYRQILGQKVEFLVSFYNNEISEKSEIFDDQFSVERPDGSNFTLKIRSTKLEDSAMYFCASSVSGQGGREQYFGPGTRLTVT.

This clone was seen only a few times. V gene TRBV29-1 combines with J gene TRBJ2-7; D unresolved. Germline CDR1 reads SQVTM; CDR2 reads ANQGSEA. The CDR3 is 11 amino acids. The CDR3 region has the DNA TGCAGCGTTTTAAAGGGCCCCGGGTTGGACGTC. Amino acids: CSVLKGPGLDV.

J is TRBJ2-7 and V is TRBV7-2; D gene uncertain. Germline loops: CDR1 SGHTA, CDR2 FQGNSA. The CDR3 has 12 residues. Deletions cut 5 bases from V and 7 bases from J, with 12 bases between. The CDR3 is CASSLPGVEQYV. CDR3 coding DNA: TGTGCCAGCAGCCTCCCCGGAGTGGAGCAGTACGTC.

This clone turned up a few times. The V and J genes are TRBV11-2 and TRBJ2-3, with 7 bases fitting TRBD2. CDR3 length: 14 amino acids. With V trimmed by 0 bases and J by 8 bases, 5 bases remained unmatched. Germline loops: CDR1 SGHAT, CDR2 FQNNGV. CDR3 in DNA: TGTGCCAGCAGCTTAGATAGCGGGCCAGGTACGCAGTATTTT. This translates into CASSLDSGPGTQYF.

The chain has TRBV11-3 and TRBJ2-2; possibly TRBD1 for D (6 bases). The CDR3 is made up of 13 amino acids. The V gene's germline CDR1 is SGHNT and CDR2 YENEEA. V lost 4 bases and J 6 bases, leaving 9 bases between the germline ends. In DNA form, the CDR3 reads TGTGCCAGCAGCTATACAGGGTCCGGGGAGCTGTTTTTT. Protein sequence: CASSYTGSGELFF.

The J gene is TRBJ2-5, the V gene TRBV5-1; D remains unclear. The V end lost 3 bases, the J end lost 3 bases, and 6 bases lay between the germline ends. Per germline, CDR1 SGHRS and CDR2 YFSETQ. The CDR3 runs to 12 residues. CDR3 coding DNA: TGCGCCAGCAGCTCGGTAGAAGAGACCCAGTACTTC. Amino acids: CASSSVEETQYF.

J is TRBJ2-2 and V is TRBV19; 7 nucleotides agree with TRBD1. CDR1 LNHDA and CDR2 SQIVND come from the germline V gene (reference sequence). This CDR3 region has 14 residues. V lost 3 bases to trimming and J lost 4 bases; unmatched junction nucleotides: 2. CDR3 sequence: CASSMGQITGELFF. The CDR3, as DNA: TGTGCCAGTAGTATGGGACAGATCACCGGGGAGCTGTTTTTT.

V gene TRBV7-9 combines with J gene TRBJ2-3; D unclear. The V gene lost 1 base and the J gene lost 0 bases, with 8 bases spanning the gap. Germline-derived CDR1 and CDR2 are SEHNR and FQNEAQ (reference sequence). This CDR3 has 15 residues. CDR3 amino acids: CASSLVLGSTDTQYF. The CDR3 DNA reads TGTGCCAGCAGCTTAGTCCTAGGGAGCACAGATACGCAGTATTTT. Full variable domain (remainder filled in from reference TRBV7-9 and TRBJ2-3): DTGVSQNPRHKITKRGQNVTFRCDPISEHNRLYWYRQTLGQGPEFLTYFQNEAQLEKSRLLSDRFSAERPKGSFSTLEIQRTEQGDSAMYLCASSLVLGSTDTQYFGPGTRLTVL.

The V gene is TRBV19, the J gene TRBJ2-1; TRBD2 matches at 8 bases. The CDR3 sequence is 16 residues long. J lost 2 bases, V lost 4 bases, and 7 bases had no gene match. Germline CDR1 and CDR2: LNHDA and SQIVND (reference sequence). For the CDR3, the DNA is TGTGCCAGTAGTACCATTTCGGGGGGGCCCTACAATGAGCAGTTCTTC. It encodes CASSTISGGPYNEQFF.

This clone was recorded a few times. This chain uses TRBV5-4 with TRBJ1-3, with no clear D. The CDR3 spans 13 residues. Germline V gives CDR1 SGHNT, CDR2 YYREEE (reference sequence). V lost 0 bases and J lost 2, with 3 bases in between. CDR3 in amino acids: CASSLETGNTIYF. The CDR3 region has the DNA TGTGCCAGCAGCTTGGAGACTGGAAACACCATATATTTT.

The chain recombines TRBV4-1 with TRBJ2-4; D possibly uses TRBD1 or TRBD2 (5 bases each). Germline V gene lookup returns CDR1 MGHRA and CDR2 YSYEKL. V was pared by 1 base and J by 6 bases, with 13 bases between. The CDR3 has 15 amino acids. The DNA of the CDR3 is TGCGCCAGCAGCCAAGCCCCCAGGGACGGAAACATTCAGTACTTC. Residues: CASSQAPRDGNIQYF.

The V call is TRBV5-4, the J call TRBJ2-6; D is uncertain. Germline CDR1 and CDR2: SGHNT and YYREEE (reference sequence). Deletions cut 0 bases from V and 0 bases from J, with 13 bases between. This CDR3 comprises 18 residues. The CDR3, as DNA: TGTGCCAGCAGCTTGGGGCACGGAATCCTCTCTGGGGCCAACGTCCTGACTTTC. Translation: CASSLGHGILSGANVLTF.

The chain combines TRBV9 with TRBJ2-1, with no clear D. Germline loops: CDR1 SGDLS, CDR2 YYNGEE. V shed 0 bases and J shed 5 bases, with 6 bases lying between them. CDR3 size: 13 residues. Here the CDR3 reads CASSVENDNEQFF. The CDR3 nucleotides are TGTGCCAGCAGCGTAGAAAATGACAATGAGCAGTTCTTC.

As concerns this clone: Compared with germline, one end of the junction differs, possibly owing to a read error. This chain connects TRBV7-7 to TRBJ1-1; D uncertain. The CDR3 consists of 13 residues. The germline CDR1 and CDR2 sequences are SSHAT and FNYEAQ (reference sequence). The CDR3 DNA reads TGTGCTAGCAGCATGGGTGGGAACACTGAAGCTTTCTTT. Its protein product is CASSMGGNTEAFF.

This clone was counted once. This chain connects TRBV7-2 to TRBJ2-5; D ambiguous. The germline V and J ends were trimmed by 11 bases and 5 bases, with 18 bases remaining between them. This CDR3 comprises 13 residues. Germline assignment: CDR1 SGHTA and CDR2 FQGNSA. The CDR3 nucleotides read TGTGCCCTCACGGAGCAGGCCGGGGAGACCCAGTACTTC. Amino acids: CALTEQAGETQYF.

The chain has TRBV28 and TRBJ1-5; D is uncertain. In germline, CDR1 is MDHEN, CDR2 SYDVKM. This CDR3 region has 10 residues. Written as DNA, the CDR3 is TGTCCTAGGAGAGCTCAGCCCCAGCATTTT. Its protein is CPRRAQPQHF.

V is TRBV11-2 and J is TRBJ2-7, with D perhaps assigned TRBD1 or TRBD2 (5 bases each). Germline CDR1 is SGHAT and CDR2 is FQNNGV. Deletions cut 1 base from V and 2 bases from J, with 12 bases between. CDR3 length equals 15 residues. The CDR3 is CASSLGAGATYEQYF. Written as DNA, the CDR3 is TGTGCCAGCAGCTTAGGGGCCGGGGCAACCTACGAGCAGTACTTC.